These 20 T cell receptor beta chains share one sample of origin, sequenced in a study of STAT5B mutations in CD4+ large granular lymphocyte leukemia. The repertoire was sequenced with immunoSEQ multiplex PCR; TCRdb's copy has only in-frame clones and lacks some. The sample comprises tens of thousands of clones, around 81% of which are singletons, and around 0.33% rests with the top ten. Sample: CD4+ T cells from blood buffy coats. The receptor set was obtained from a human donor in good health.

The chain uses TRBV10-3 and TRBJ2-7; D call uncertain. The V end lost 11 bases, the J end lost 0 bases, and 8 bases lay between the germline ends. This CDR3 is built from 11 residues. Germline V gene data show CDR1 as ENHRY and CDR2 as SYGVKD. CDR3 sequence reads: CASGYSYEQYF. The CDR3 DNA reads TGTGCCTCGGGCTACTCCTACGAGCAGTACTTC.

In DNA, the CDR3 is TGTGCCAGCAGCAAAGCGGACCAAACTAGCGGATACACAGATACGCAGTATTTT. Its translation: CASSKADQTSGYTDTQYF. The chain recombines TRBV21-1 with TRBJ2-3; the table's TRBD2 call for D was not verified on the DNA. TRBV21-1 is designated a pseudogene. The CDR3 spans 18 residues.

J is TRBJ1-1 and V is TRBV11-3; 9 nucleotides line up with TRBD1. The germline V gene has CDR1 SGHNT and CDR2 YENEEA. The CDR3 is 17 residues long. V dropped 3 bases and J dropped 3; count of bases not matched to a gene: 11. CDR3 DNA sequence: TGTGCCAGCAGCTTGGGGACAGGGCGTTCGTGGGACACTGAAGCTTTCTTT. Translated: CASSLGTGRSWDTEAFF.

This chain joins TRBV6-5 and TRBJ1-1; D may be TRBD1 (6 bases). The germline V and J ends were trimmed by 2 bases and 8 bases, with 6 bases remaining between them. Germline-derived CDR1 and CDR2 are MNHEY and SVGAGI. The CDR3 totals 11 residues. Here the CDR3 reads CASSYDREAFF. The CDR3 bases are TGTGCCAGCAGTTACGACAGGGAAGCTTTCTTT.

This rearrangement joins TRBV5-1 to TRBJ2-1, with 11 bases fitting TRBD2. The CDR3 covers 19 residues. The ends lost 0 bases at V and 3 bases at J; junction bases unmatched: 11. The germline V gene has CDR1 SGHRS and CDR2 YFSETQ. CDR3 region: CASSLGLAGRIRNYNEQFF. Written as DNA, the CDR3 is TGCGCCAGCAGCTTGGGACTAGCGGGAAGGATAAGAAACTACAATGAGCAGTTCTTC.

The CDR3 DNA sequence: TGTGCCAGCAGTTCCACCAGCGGGAGGAATACAGATACGCAGTATTTT. It specifies CASSSTSGRNTDTQYF. V is TRBV27 and J is TRBJ2-3; 9 nucleotides line up with TRBD2. The CDR3 spans 16 residues. In germline, CDR1 is MNHEY, CDR2 SMNVEV (reference sequence). Trimming at V came to 4 bases and at J to 3 bases, leaving 8 bases not matched to a gene.

The J gene is TRBJ2-3, the V gene TRBV7-9; 8 positions match TRBD1. The V segment lost 5 bases and the J segment 6 bases; nucleotides outside the gene matches: 10. The CDR3 sequence is 15 residues long. Looked up from germline, CDR1 is SEHNR and CDR2 is FQNEAQ (reference sequence). CDR3 DNA: TGTGCCAGCAGCCTCCCAGGAAACAGGGGGGATACGCAGTATTTT. This sequence encodes CASSLPGNRGDTQYF.

This clone was picked up one time. One end of the junction does not line up with germline, which may come from a read error. This sequence joins TRBV19 and TRBJ1-5, with a tentative D call TRBD1 (5 bases). Germline CDR1 reads LNHDA; CDR2 reads SQIVND (reference sequence). The CDR3 spans 15 residues. CDR3 amino acids: CASTGGGTSHQPQHF. Written as DNA, the CDR3 is TGTGCCAGCACCGGGGGAGGGACTAGCCATCAGCCCCAGCATTTT.

Of note for this clone: Other DNA sequences in the same sample also yield this CDR3. The chain has TRBV19 and TRBJ2-5; the D gene is possibly TRBD1 (5 bases). V was cut by 2 bases and J by 5 bases, with 6 bases left in between. This CDR3 comprises 12 residues. Germline V gene lookup returns CDR1 LNHDA and CDR2 SQIVND (reference sequence). The CDR3 loop reads CASSIQGETQYF. The CDR3 nucleotides read TGTGCCAGTAGTATACAGGGCGAGACCCAGTACTTC.

A single count supports this clone. This chain joins TRBV4-2 and TRBJ2-1; tentatively, D is TRBD1 (6 bases). V was clipped by 0 bases and J by 8 bases, with 11 bases between them. Germline loops: CDR1 LGHNA, CDR2 YNFKEQ. CDR3 length equals 14 residues. The CDR3 spells CASSQDTGRDEQFF. The CDR3 DNA reads as TGTGCCAGCAGCCAAGACACAGGGCGGGATGAGCAGTTCTTC.

The chain links TRBV27 to TRBJ2-7; tentatively, D is TRBD1 or TRBD2 (5 bases each). There are 17 residues in the CDR3. The germline V and J ends were trimmed by 2 bases and 5 bases, with 22 bases remaining between them. The germline V gene encodes CDR1 MNHEY and CDR2 SMNVEV (reference sequence). The CDR3 region has the DNA TGTGCCAGCAGTTTAGTCCTAGGGGTGGGACGGGTAAACGAGCAGTACTTC. Translating gives CASSLVLGVGRVNEQYF.

The genes are TRBV7-9 and TRBJ1-3; D is uncertain. There are 14 residues in the CDR3. Per germline, CDR1 SEHNR and CDR2 FQNEAQ (reference sequence). V gave up 2 bases and J gave up 4 bases, with 9 bases separating them. The CDR3 nucleotides are TGTGCCAGCAGCTTAAGGGTAGTCGGAAACACCATATATTTT. It is translated as CASSLRVVGNTIYF.

The chain carries TRBV2 and TRBJ1-3; 12 bases map to TRBD1. V shed 5 bases and J 3 bases; nucleotides not matched to a gene: 11. Germline V gene lookup returns CDR1 SNHLY and CDR2 FYNNEI. The CDR3 is 18 amino acids. The CDR3 nucleotides are TGTGCCAGCAGTCGCATCCCGGGACAGGGGGCGGATGGAAACACCATATATTTT. Its translation: CASSRIPGQGADGNTIYF.

The rearrangement joins TRBV14 to TRBJ1-2; the match to TRBD1 covers 7 bases. The CDR3 is 15 amino acids. V dropped 2 bases and J dropped 10; count of bases not matched to a gene: 13. From germline, CDR1 is SGHDN and CDR2 FVKESK. The CDR3: CASSQQRAGGGSYTF. CDR3 DNA sequence: TGTGCCAGCAGCCAACAAAGGGCAGGGGGGGGATCCTACACCTTC.

V is TRBV2 and J is TRBJ2-2; D possibly matches TRBD1 or TRBD2 (6 bases each). The CDR3 loop spans 13 amino acids. Trimming shortened V by 6 bases and J by 7 bases, and 12 bases separated the two germline ends. Germline lookup yields CDR1 SNHLY and CDR2 FYNNEI. As DNA, the CDR3 is TGTGCCAGCAGCGGCAGGGGAGGCGGGGAGCTGTTTTTT. Translation: CASSGRGGGELFF.

The chain recombines TRBV13 with TRBJ2-6; TRBD2 aligns across 10 bases. With 6 bases clipped from V and 1 base from J, the junction kept 3 bases outside the gene matches. The CDR3 length is 16 residues. The V gene's germline CDR1 is PRHDT and CDR2 FYEKMQ (reference sequence). The CDR3 loop reads CASSFSGGSGANVLTF. In nucleotides, the CDR3 is TGTGCCAGCAGTTTTAGCGGGGGGTCTGGGGCCAACGTCCTGACTTTC.

The V and J genes are TRBV28 and TRBJ2-7, with 10 bases lining up with TRBD1. The germline gives CDR1 MDHEN, CDR2 SYDVKM. The CDR3 is 15 residues long. V dropped 5 bases and J dropped 5; count of bases not matched to a gene: 9. CDR3 sequence (DNA): TGTGCCAGCAGTGGGGGACAGGGGATTATTCACGAGCAGTACGTC. Its protein is CASSGGQGIIHEQYV.

The chain has TRBV28 and TRBJ2-2; D is possibly TRBD1 (7 bases). Trimming removed 2 bases at V and 7 bases at J, with 17 bases between. CDR1 and CDR2 from the germline V gene are MDHEN and SYDVKM. CDR3 length: 16 residues. The CDR3 nucleotides are TGTGCCAGCAGTTTAGGCAGGGGGAGGCGCGACGGGGAGCTGTTTTTT. It codes for CASSLGRGRRDGELFF.

The chain couples TRBV6-4 to TRBJ2-5; 7 positions match TRBD2. Germline loops: CDR1 MRHNA, CDR2 SNTAGT. J lost 3 bases, V lost 6 bases, and 13 bases had no gene match. The CDR3 length is 16 residues. The CDR3 spells CASSFRGGAGKETQYF. The CDR3 DNA follows: TGTGCCAGCAGCTTTAGGGGAGGGGCGGGAAAAGAGACCCAGTACTTC.

This rearrangement joins TRBV5-6 to TRBJ2-5; 13 nucleotides align to TRBD2. This CDR3 is built from 16 residues. J was trimmed by 4 bases and V by 2 bases; bases with no gene match: 5. CDR1 is SGHDT and CDR2 is YYEEEE in the germline V gene. Here the CDR3 reads CASSFKTSGGRETQYF. The DNA for the CDR3 is TGTGCCAGCAGCTTTAAGACTAGCGGGGGGCGAGAGACCCAGTACTTC.